This T cell receptor (beta chain) was sequenced for a study of CD8 T cells in ankylosing spondylitis. Whole-study findings and limits: CD8+ disease-linked clones were present at relatively low frequencies in blood. As reported, disease-linked clones showed significant enrichment in matched ankylosing spondylitis synovial fluid.

The germline gives CDR1 SGHAT, CDR2 FQDESV (reference sequence). The V and J ends lost 1 base and 1 base respectively, with 12 bases between them. The CDR3 is 16 residues long. TCRdb analysed the 5' RACE reads with MiXCR anew, one entry per CDR3 protein. The data hold around 210,000 distinct CDR3 sequences, with roughly 8.2% observed a single time. This clonotype was counted at least ten times. Its target is not known. The chain employs TRBV11-1 and TRBJ2-3, with D perhaps TRBD2 (6 bases). Sequencing was carried out using blood, either unsorted or a sorted T cell fraction (not recorded which). The sequence was collected from a female donor with ankylosing spondylitis or in good health (not recorded which). The CDR3 region has the DNA TGTGCCAGCAGCTTAGTATCGGGAGCCGGCACAGATACGCAGTATTTT. Encoded protein: CASSLVSGAGTDTQYF.